What follows is one TCR beta chain and its context. The antigen is undetermined. This entry comes from a study of identical twins. Points from the study as a whole: The authors drew conclusions from cross-sectional statistical analysis rather than following the same donors. Excess sharing by twins proved weaker in beta out-of-frame sequences. High-abundance cord blood beta clonotypes had fewer insertions; memory repertoires showed none.

Each CDR3 protein gets one entry after TCRdb re-called the 5' RACE reads with MiXCR. This table holds 230,000 or so distinct CDR3 sequences, about 8.3% found once. The same specimen was also included in a second study, on yellow fever vaccine responses in identical twins.

Material: CD8+ T cells sorted from blood. This clonotype was sampled from a young woman in good health.

The CDR3: CASSQVEGIETQYF. Written as DNA, the CDR3 is TGCGCCAGCAGCCAAGTCGAGGGGATAGAGACCCAGTACTTC. J is TRBJ2-5 and V is TRBV4-1, with D tentatively TRBD1 or TRBD2 (5 bases each). CDR1 MGHRA and CDR2 YSYEKL come from the germline V gene. CDR3 length: 14 amino acids. V shed 1 base and J shed 4 bases, with 10 bases lying between them.